A single sample gave rise to the 28 T cell receptor beta chains below, sequenced in a study of response to subunit inactivated influenza vaccine. Each CDR3 protein gets one entry after TCRdb re-called the RT-PCR reads with MiXCR. The table shows approximately 530,000 distinct CDR3 sequences, with 10% to 15% occurring only once. Sample: PBMCs from blood, taken roughly 6 weeks after vaccination. Receptor source: a middle-aged man who received an inactivated influenza vaccine.

This clonotype was detected only a few times. The chain employs TRBV10-3 and TRBJ2-2; 7 bases match TRBD2. After removal of 6 bases from V and 5 bases from J, the junction contained 15 bases not matched to a gene. CDR1 and CDR2 (germline): ENHRY, SYGVKD. This CDR3 has 17 residues. CDR3 bases: TGTGCCATCAGCCAGAGTGGGATGACTAGCAGGACCGGGGAGCTGTTTTTT. It codes for CAISQSGMTSRTGELFF.

The CDR3 loop reads CASSESALSYEQYF. The CDR3 DNA reads TGTGCCAGCAGTGAAAGTGCGCTATCCTACGAGCAGTACTTC. The chain carries TRBV25-1 and TRBJ2-7; D is unclear. The CDR3 is made up of 14 amino acids. Germline V gives CDR1 MGHDK, CDR2 SYGVNS. V lost 2 bases and J lost 1, with 9 bases in between.

This clonotype was seen only a few times. The chain carries TRBV20-1 and TRBJ2-3; D gene uncertain. Germline CDR1 and CDR2: DFQATT and SNEGSKA (reference sequence). The CDR3 is made up of 14 amino acids. Between the trimmed V and J ends, which lost 1 base and 2 bases, there was a span of 10 bases. As DNA, the CDR3 is TGCAGTGCTAGAGGCGGCTTGTACACAGATACGCAGTATTTT. It codes for CSARGGLYTDTQYF.

This clonotype was observed at least ten times. The rearrangement links TRBV20-1 to TRBJ2-5; D gene unclear. This CDR3 comprises 13 residues. The V gene lost 3 bases and the J gene lost 1 base, with 9 bases spanning the gap. Germline CDR1 and CDR2: DFQATT and SNEGSKA (reference sequence). CDR3 sequence (DNA): TGCAGTGCTAGTAGTTCGTTCCAAGAGACCCAGTACTTC. Its translation: CSASSSFQETQYF.

The rearrangement joins TRBV5-1 to TRBJ2-7; TRBD2 matches 10 bases. From germline, CDR1 is SGHRS and CDR2 YFSETQ. This CDR3 is 17 amino acids long. J was trimmed by 6 bases and V by 0 bases; bases with no gene match: 12. Written as DNA, the CDR3 is TGCGCCAGCAGCTTGGCCCCTAGCGGGGGAGACGCATCCGAGCAGTACTTC. It is translated as CASSLAPSGGDASEQYF.

Only a few counts were recorded for this clonotype. CDR3 protein: CASSYKGSNQPQHF. CDR3 bases: TGTGCCAGCAGTTACAAGGGGTCTAATCAGCCCCAGCATTTT. V usage is TRBV6-5 and J usage is TRBJ1-5; D perhaps matches TRBD1 (5 bases). This CDR3 is built from 14 residues. CDR1 is MNHEY, CDR2 SVGAGI, per germline. V lost 2 bases and J 4 bases, leaving 9 bases between the germline ends.

This clonotype was picked up a small number of times. This sequence may be a read error, since a much larger clone differs from it by one base. The chain carries TRBV28 and TRBJ2-5, with unresolved D. The V gene's germline CDR1 is MDHEN and CDR2 SYDVKM. V lost 2 bases and J lost 2, with 6 bases in between. The CDR3 consists of 13 residues. The CDR3 sequence is CASSLRNQETQYF. The CDR3 DNA reads TGTGCCAGCAGTTTAAGGAATCAAGAGACCCAGTACTTC.

The J gene is TRBJ2-3, the V gene TRBV12-3 or TRBV12-4; 9 bases are shared with TRBD2. The CDR3 has 15 residues. Germline trimming cut 3 bases from V and 0 bases from J; bases unmatched to any gene: 1. The CDR3 bases are TGTGCCAGCAGTTTTGCGGGAGGGAGCACAGATACGCAGTATTTT. Translating gives CASSFAGGSTDTQYF.

This clonotype was recorded many times. The rearrangement joins TRBV7-2 to TRBJ2-1, with D unresolved. Germline CDR1 is SGHTA and CDR2 is FQGNSA. The CDR3 runs to 13 residues. The V gene lost 1 base and the J gene lost 5 bases, with 6 bases spanning the gap. The CDR3 protein is CASSLVKHNEQFF. In DNA, the CDR3 is TGTGCCAGCAGCTTAGTGAAACACAATGAGCAGTTCTTC.

There are a few counts of this clonotype. V usage is TRBV4-3 and J usage is TRBJ1-1, with a possible D match to TRBD1 (5 bases). The germline V gene has CDR1 LGHNA and CDR2 YSLEER. This CDR3 is built from 14 residues. The germline V and J ends were trimmed by 3 bases and 4 bases, with 12 bases remaining between them. CDR3 in DNA: TGCGCCAGCAGCCACCAGGGAATAAGCACTGAAGCTTTCTTT. The encoded protein is CASSHQGISTEAFF.

This clonotype has a count of ten or more. This chain joins TRBV27 and TRBJ2-7; the match to TRBD1 covers 11 bases. The V gene's germline CDR1 is MNHEY and CDR2 SMNVEV (reference sequence). The CDR3 extends over 16 amino acids. Trimming at V came to 3 bases and at J to 4 bases, leaving 8 bases not matched to a gene. The CDR3, as DNA: TGTGCCAGCAGTTTCCGACCGGGACAGGGGGGGTACGAGCAGTACTTC. Its translation is CASSFRPGQGGYEQYF.

Only a few counts were recorded for this clonotype. This chain uses TRBV20-1 with TRBJ2-3; tentatively, D is TRBD2 (6 bases). Germline V lookup: CDR1 DFQATT, CDR2 SNEGSKA (reference sequence). Deletions cut 0 bases from V and 6 bases from J, with 22 bases between. The CDR3 covers 17 residues. The CDR3 nucleotides read TGCAGTGCTAGAGATCCCTCCGGTCGGGGGAGACTCGATACGCAGTATTTT. Translating gives CSARDPSGRGRLDTQYF.

The gene calls are TRBV7-9 and TRBJ1-4; D ambiguous. This CDR3 spans 14 amino acids. In germline, CDR1 is SEHNR, CDR2 FQNEAQ (reference sequence). V dropped 5 bases and J dropped 3 bases, with 10 bases sitting between them. The CDR3 region has the DNA TGTGCCAGCAGCCTCGCGAAGCCTAATGAAAAACTGTTTTTT. Its protein product is CASSLAKPNEKLFF.

This chain connects TRBV5-1 to TRBJ1-1, with a tentative D call TRBD1 (6 bases). Germline lookup yields CDR1 SGHRS and CDR2 YFSETQ. CDR3 length equals 18 residues. The V gene lost 1 base and the J gene lost 1 base, with 20 bases spanning the gap. The CDR3 DNA sequence: TGCGCCAGCAGCTTGTCAGGCAGGGGACAAAGACGGAACACTGAAGCTTTCTTT. Its translation is CASSLSGRGQRRNTEAFF. Full variable domain (missing parts from reference TRBV5-1 and TRBJ1-1): KAGVTQTPRYLIKTRGQQVTLSCSPISGHRSVSWYQQTPGQGLQFLFEYFSETQRNKGNFPGRFSGRQFSNSRSEMNVSTLELGDSALYLCASSLSGRGQRRNTEAFFGQGTRLTVV.

V gene TRBV12-3 or TRBV12-4 combines with J gene TRBJ2-7; TRBD2 matches 11 bases. Losses at the gene ends were 5 bases for V and 0 bases for J; bases not matched to a gene: 6. This CDR3 comprises 16 residues. This chain's CDR3 is CASSTTSGESSYEQYF. CDR3 bases: TGTGCCAGCAGTACGACTAGCGGGGAAAGCTCCTACGAGCAGTACTTC.

This chain joins TRBV5-8 and TRBJ2-5; perhaps TRBD1 as D (6 bases). This CDR3 spans 14 amino acids. Germline assignment: CDR1 SGHTS and CDR2 YDEGEE. V lost 5 bases, J lost 7 bases, and 18 bases lay in between. The CDR3 sequence is CASSEGGSTGTQYF. Written as DNA, the CDR3 is TGTGCCAGCAGTGAAGGGGGTTCCACGGGGACCCAGTACTTC.

The chain has TRBV7-2 and TRBJ1-2, with D unclear. V lost 5 bases and J 4 bases, leaving 14 bases between the germline ends. Germline CDR1 is SGHTA and CDR2 is FQGNSA. The CDR3 length is 14 residues. The DNA for the CDR3 is TGTGCCAGCAGCCCCTCGGTAGGGCCCTATGGCTACACCTTC. Its translation: CASSPSVGPYGYTF. Full variable domain (outside the CDR3, taken from reference TRBV7-2 and TRBJ1-2): GAGVSQSPSNKVTEKGKDVELRCDPISGHTALYWYRQSLGQGLEFLIYFQGNSAPDKSGLPSDRFSAERTGGSVSTLTIQRTQQEDSAVYLCASSPSVGPYGYTFGSGTRLTVV.

This clonotype was observed a handful of times. V is TRBV5-6 and J is TRBJ1-2, with no clear D. Germline values: CDR1 SGHDT, CDR2 YYEEEE. Trimming removed 4 bases at V and 4 bases at J, with 17 bases between. The CDR3 extends over 15 amino acids. CDR3 DNA sequence: TGTGCCAGCAGCCAAATGTCTCGGCGGAGCTATGGCTACACCTTC. Encoded protein: CASSQMSRRSYGYTF.

The sample holds a few counts of this clonotype. V and J are TRBV12-3 or TRBV12-4 and TRBJ2-3; D uncertain. V was pared by 3 bases and J by 1 base, with 11 bases between. The CDR3 extends over 15 amino acids. The CDR3 region has the DNA TGTGCCAGCAGTTTGGAAGGGCGTGGCACAGATACGCAGTATTTT. It yields the protein CASSLEGRGTDTQYF.

The genes are TRBV12-3 or TRBV12-4 and TRBJ2-2; 7 bases map to TRBD1. V lost 7 bases to trimming and J lost 1 base; unmatched junction nucleotides: 3. The CDR3 has 14 residues. The CDR3 loop is CASTDRENTGELFF. CDR3 in DNA: TGTGCCAGCACCGACAGGGAGAACACCGGGGAGCTGTTTTTT.

The table lists this clonotype with a few counts. V gene TRBV28 combines with J gene TRBJ2-7; TRBD2 agrees at 9 bases. Germline trimming cut 6 bases from V and 5 bases from J; bases unmatched to any gene: 11. The CDR3 spans 15 residues. Germline V gives CDR1 MDHEN, CDR2 SYDVKM. The CDR3 here is CASSHSGSIVDEQYF. As DNA, the CDR3 is TGTGCCAGCAGCCATAGCGGGAGTATCGTCGACGAGCAGTACTTC.

The rearrangement links TRBV19 to TRBJ2-7, with D perhaps TRBD1 (6 bases). This CDR3 is built from 13 residues. V lost 3 bases and J lost 3, with 9 bases in between. Germline assignment: CDR1 LNHDA and CDR2 SQIVND (reference sequence). The CDR3 DNA reads TGTGCCAGTAGTATTAAAGGGGGCTACGAGCAGTACTTC. It codes for CASSIKGGYEQYF.

The rearrangement uses TRBV24-1 and TRBJ2-5; D is perhaps TRBD2 (6 bases). The CDR3 totals 13 residues. The V gene's germline CDR1 is KGHDR and CDR2 SFDVKD. V gave up 9 bases and J gave up 2 bases, with 12 bases separating them. CDR3 DNA: TGTGCCACCCGGGGACTTTTTCAAGAGACCCAGTACTTC. This translates into CATRGLFQETQYF.

This clonotype came up a few times. V is TRBV12-3 or TRBV12-4 and J is TRBJ2-1, with TRBD2 identical over 7 bases. The CDR3 has 14 amino acids. J lost 11 bases, V lost 6 bases, and 13 bases had no gene match. CDR3 residues: CASRPAGSKLKQFF. The CDR3 DNA is TGTGCCAGCAGACCAGCGGGGAGCAAGTTGAAGCAGTTCTTC.

The rearrangement links TRBV12-3 or TRBV12-4 to TRBJ2-2; TRBD1 matches 7 bases. This CDR3 region has 17 residues. The ends lost 5 bases at V and 1 base at J; junction bases unmatched: 10. The CDR3 loop is CASSTRPRTGNTGELFF. The CDR3 bases are TGTGCCAGCAGTACCCGACCCAGGACAGGGAACACCGGGGAGCTGTTTTTT.

The chain couples TRBV27 to TRBJ2-7; 8 nucleotides align to TRBD2. Trimming at V came to 6 bases and at J to 2 bases, leaving 12 bases not matched to a gene. The CDR3 is made up of 16 amino acids. The germline gives CDR1 MNHEY, CDR2 SMNVEV (reference sequence). CDR3 sequence (DNA): TGTGCCAGCAGCCCTATAGCGGGGAGTTCCCCCTACGAGCAGTACTTC. This encodes CASSPIAGSSPYEQYF.

This clonotype was observed a handful of times. The genes are TRBV4-3 and TRBJ1-3, with 8 bases that match TRBD1. The CDR3 loop spans 15 amino acids. The ends lost 2 bases at V and 4 bases at J; junction bases unmatched: 4. Germline CDR1 LGHNA, CDR2 YSLEER. The CDR3 loop is CASSQRTGIGNTIYF. CDR3 nucleotide sequence: TGCGCCAGCAGCCAAAGGACAGGGATAGGAAACACCATATATTTT.

The rearrangement uses TRBV20-1 and TRBJ2-5; 8 nucleotides agree with TRBD2. The junction had 11 bases not matched to a gene; V was cut back by 6 bases and J by 2 bases. Germline V gene data show CDR1 as DFQATT and CDR2 as SNEGSKA (reference sequence). The length of the CDR3 is 15 residues. The chain's CDR3 is CSANYPGLDQETQYF. The CDR3 DNA follows: TGCAGTGCGAACTATCCGGGACTAGATCAAGAGACCCAGTACTTC.